The present T cell receptor beta chain was sequenced within a study of blood T cell repertoires in COVID-19. Across the study: The origin of the acute and convalescent COVID-19 samples was the United States, Italy and Spain.

Trimming took 4 bases from V and 8 from J, leaving 16 bases between them. The germline V gene encodes CDR1 SGHRS and CDR2 YFSETQ. This CDR3 has 14 amino acids. As processed by the authors: From reference gene primer amplification, estimates of nucleated cell counts were derived. Clones were read by immunoSEQ multiplex PCR, and TCRdb kept only the in-frame ones, dropping some. V and J calls and clone size are as listed in that table; D and trimming were resolved from the DNA. The repertoire holds over 50,000 clones, around 80% seen once, with about 2.7% in the top ten. The TCR sequence derives from a man between 50 and 59 years old with acute or convalescent COVID-19. The chain employs TRBV5-1 and TRBJ2-1; maybe TRBD2 (5 bases). Sequenced sample: peripheral blood. CDR3 DNA sequence: TGCGCCAGCAGCCCTACTACTAGTGGGGATGAGCAGTTCTTC. It yields the protein CASSPTTSGDEQFF.